Listed below are T cell receptor beta chains from one sample, sequenced in a study of blood T cell repertoires in COVID-19. TCRdb's copy holds only in-frame clones and misses some; the assay was immunoSEQ multiplex PCR. The repertoire holds 200,000 to 300,000 clones, with nearly 95% as singletons. Sequences were obtained from peripheral blood. Receptors originate from a man aged 30 to 39 with COVID-19, enrolled during active disease. Both conserved end residues are part of each CDR3. D genes are given only for firm matches.

j_call d_call cdr3_length v_call cdr3_aa cdr3_nt
TRBJ1-3 TRBD1 15 TRBV11-2 CASSQGQGGQDTIYF TGTGCCAGCAGCCAAGGACAGGGGGGTCAAGACACCATATATTTT
TRBJ1-1 - 17 TRBV9 CASSVGPSTPGNTEAFF TGTGCCAGCAGCGTAGGCCCCTCGACACCCGGGAACACTGAAGCTTTCTTT
TRBJ2-1 - 15 TRBV29-1 CSVDVGDKTYNEQFF TGCAGCGTTGACGTGGGGGACAAGACCTACAATGAGCAGTTCTTC
TRBJ1-1 - 14 TRBV9 CASSAQGRGTEAFF TGTGCCAGCAGCGCCCAGGGCCGGGGGACTGAAGCTTTCTTT
TRBJ2-3 - 16 TRBV3-1/TRBV3-2 CASSQDDDLAWDTQYF TGTGCCAGCAGCCAAGATGACGATCTAGCTTGGGATACGCAGTATTTT
TRBJ1-5 - 18 TRBV11-3 CASSLETLSTRGSQPQHF TGTGCCAGCAGCTTAGAAACTCTCTCCACCCGGGGAAGCCAGCCCCAGCATTTT
TRBJ1-6 TRBD1 15 TRBV5-6 CASSRTGETNSPLHF TGTGCCAGCAGCCGGACAGGGGAAACTAATTCACCCCTCCACTTT
TRBJ2-1 - 16 TRBV7-2 CASSLEVGYRSNEQFF TGTGCCAGCAGCTTAGAGGTCGGGTACCGGAGCAATGAGCAGTTCTTC
TRBJ2-1 - 15 TRBV6-5 CASSYSRSSYNEQFF TGTGCCAGCAGTTACTCGAGGAGCTCCTACAATGAGCAGTTCTTC
TRBJ2-1 - 13 TRBV7-3 CASSFDREKVQFF TGTGCCAGCAGCTTTGACAGAGAGAAGGTGCAGTTCTTC
TRBJ2-6 - 15 TRBV7-9 CASSWRGSGANVLTF TGTGCCAGCAGCTGGAGGGGCTCTGGGGCCAACGTCCTGACTTTC
TRBJ1-1 TRBD1 13 TRBV12-3/TRBV12-4 CASSSTGGTEAFF TGTGCCAGCAGCTCTACAGGGGGCACTGAAGCTTTCTTT
TRBJ2-4 TRBD1 14 TRBV4-2 CASSQGTGQNIQYF TGTGCCAGCAGCCAGGGGACAGGGCAAAACATTCAGTACTTC
TRBJ1-4 - 15 TRBV9 CASSASGTRNEKLFF TGTGCCAGCAGTGCCTCCGGGACAAGAAATGAAAAACTGTTTTTT